The T cell receptor (beta chain) under discussion was sequenced for a study of blood T cell repertoires in COVID-19. Study details: Spain, Italy and the United States supplied samples that represented acute and convalescent COVID-19.

Trimming removed 3 bases from V and 12 bases from J; junction bases left unmatched: 10. Germline values: CDR1 SGHRS, CDR2 YFSETQ. The CDR3 totals 13 residues. Per the authors' pipeline: Cell counts per sample came from amplifying reference gene primers. Here immunoSEQ multiplex PCR was the method, and the copy in TCRdb shows in-frame clones only, minus some. D and trimming were read from the DNA, whereas the V and J calls and clone size are those reported in that table. The profile shows tens of thousands of clones, 70% to 85% of them singletons. Sequencing was performed on peripheral blood. This TCR was recovered from a human donor in a cohort sampled during active COVID-19. The chain combines TRBV5-1 with TRBJ2-3, with 7 bases identical to TRBD1. The CDR3 DNA sequence: TGCGCCAGCAGCTCGACTGACAGGGCAATCCAGTATTTT. It encodes CASSSTDRAIQYF.